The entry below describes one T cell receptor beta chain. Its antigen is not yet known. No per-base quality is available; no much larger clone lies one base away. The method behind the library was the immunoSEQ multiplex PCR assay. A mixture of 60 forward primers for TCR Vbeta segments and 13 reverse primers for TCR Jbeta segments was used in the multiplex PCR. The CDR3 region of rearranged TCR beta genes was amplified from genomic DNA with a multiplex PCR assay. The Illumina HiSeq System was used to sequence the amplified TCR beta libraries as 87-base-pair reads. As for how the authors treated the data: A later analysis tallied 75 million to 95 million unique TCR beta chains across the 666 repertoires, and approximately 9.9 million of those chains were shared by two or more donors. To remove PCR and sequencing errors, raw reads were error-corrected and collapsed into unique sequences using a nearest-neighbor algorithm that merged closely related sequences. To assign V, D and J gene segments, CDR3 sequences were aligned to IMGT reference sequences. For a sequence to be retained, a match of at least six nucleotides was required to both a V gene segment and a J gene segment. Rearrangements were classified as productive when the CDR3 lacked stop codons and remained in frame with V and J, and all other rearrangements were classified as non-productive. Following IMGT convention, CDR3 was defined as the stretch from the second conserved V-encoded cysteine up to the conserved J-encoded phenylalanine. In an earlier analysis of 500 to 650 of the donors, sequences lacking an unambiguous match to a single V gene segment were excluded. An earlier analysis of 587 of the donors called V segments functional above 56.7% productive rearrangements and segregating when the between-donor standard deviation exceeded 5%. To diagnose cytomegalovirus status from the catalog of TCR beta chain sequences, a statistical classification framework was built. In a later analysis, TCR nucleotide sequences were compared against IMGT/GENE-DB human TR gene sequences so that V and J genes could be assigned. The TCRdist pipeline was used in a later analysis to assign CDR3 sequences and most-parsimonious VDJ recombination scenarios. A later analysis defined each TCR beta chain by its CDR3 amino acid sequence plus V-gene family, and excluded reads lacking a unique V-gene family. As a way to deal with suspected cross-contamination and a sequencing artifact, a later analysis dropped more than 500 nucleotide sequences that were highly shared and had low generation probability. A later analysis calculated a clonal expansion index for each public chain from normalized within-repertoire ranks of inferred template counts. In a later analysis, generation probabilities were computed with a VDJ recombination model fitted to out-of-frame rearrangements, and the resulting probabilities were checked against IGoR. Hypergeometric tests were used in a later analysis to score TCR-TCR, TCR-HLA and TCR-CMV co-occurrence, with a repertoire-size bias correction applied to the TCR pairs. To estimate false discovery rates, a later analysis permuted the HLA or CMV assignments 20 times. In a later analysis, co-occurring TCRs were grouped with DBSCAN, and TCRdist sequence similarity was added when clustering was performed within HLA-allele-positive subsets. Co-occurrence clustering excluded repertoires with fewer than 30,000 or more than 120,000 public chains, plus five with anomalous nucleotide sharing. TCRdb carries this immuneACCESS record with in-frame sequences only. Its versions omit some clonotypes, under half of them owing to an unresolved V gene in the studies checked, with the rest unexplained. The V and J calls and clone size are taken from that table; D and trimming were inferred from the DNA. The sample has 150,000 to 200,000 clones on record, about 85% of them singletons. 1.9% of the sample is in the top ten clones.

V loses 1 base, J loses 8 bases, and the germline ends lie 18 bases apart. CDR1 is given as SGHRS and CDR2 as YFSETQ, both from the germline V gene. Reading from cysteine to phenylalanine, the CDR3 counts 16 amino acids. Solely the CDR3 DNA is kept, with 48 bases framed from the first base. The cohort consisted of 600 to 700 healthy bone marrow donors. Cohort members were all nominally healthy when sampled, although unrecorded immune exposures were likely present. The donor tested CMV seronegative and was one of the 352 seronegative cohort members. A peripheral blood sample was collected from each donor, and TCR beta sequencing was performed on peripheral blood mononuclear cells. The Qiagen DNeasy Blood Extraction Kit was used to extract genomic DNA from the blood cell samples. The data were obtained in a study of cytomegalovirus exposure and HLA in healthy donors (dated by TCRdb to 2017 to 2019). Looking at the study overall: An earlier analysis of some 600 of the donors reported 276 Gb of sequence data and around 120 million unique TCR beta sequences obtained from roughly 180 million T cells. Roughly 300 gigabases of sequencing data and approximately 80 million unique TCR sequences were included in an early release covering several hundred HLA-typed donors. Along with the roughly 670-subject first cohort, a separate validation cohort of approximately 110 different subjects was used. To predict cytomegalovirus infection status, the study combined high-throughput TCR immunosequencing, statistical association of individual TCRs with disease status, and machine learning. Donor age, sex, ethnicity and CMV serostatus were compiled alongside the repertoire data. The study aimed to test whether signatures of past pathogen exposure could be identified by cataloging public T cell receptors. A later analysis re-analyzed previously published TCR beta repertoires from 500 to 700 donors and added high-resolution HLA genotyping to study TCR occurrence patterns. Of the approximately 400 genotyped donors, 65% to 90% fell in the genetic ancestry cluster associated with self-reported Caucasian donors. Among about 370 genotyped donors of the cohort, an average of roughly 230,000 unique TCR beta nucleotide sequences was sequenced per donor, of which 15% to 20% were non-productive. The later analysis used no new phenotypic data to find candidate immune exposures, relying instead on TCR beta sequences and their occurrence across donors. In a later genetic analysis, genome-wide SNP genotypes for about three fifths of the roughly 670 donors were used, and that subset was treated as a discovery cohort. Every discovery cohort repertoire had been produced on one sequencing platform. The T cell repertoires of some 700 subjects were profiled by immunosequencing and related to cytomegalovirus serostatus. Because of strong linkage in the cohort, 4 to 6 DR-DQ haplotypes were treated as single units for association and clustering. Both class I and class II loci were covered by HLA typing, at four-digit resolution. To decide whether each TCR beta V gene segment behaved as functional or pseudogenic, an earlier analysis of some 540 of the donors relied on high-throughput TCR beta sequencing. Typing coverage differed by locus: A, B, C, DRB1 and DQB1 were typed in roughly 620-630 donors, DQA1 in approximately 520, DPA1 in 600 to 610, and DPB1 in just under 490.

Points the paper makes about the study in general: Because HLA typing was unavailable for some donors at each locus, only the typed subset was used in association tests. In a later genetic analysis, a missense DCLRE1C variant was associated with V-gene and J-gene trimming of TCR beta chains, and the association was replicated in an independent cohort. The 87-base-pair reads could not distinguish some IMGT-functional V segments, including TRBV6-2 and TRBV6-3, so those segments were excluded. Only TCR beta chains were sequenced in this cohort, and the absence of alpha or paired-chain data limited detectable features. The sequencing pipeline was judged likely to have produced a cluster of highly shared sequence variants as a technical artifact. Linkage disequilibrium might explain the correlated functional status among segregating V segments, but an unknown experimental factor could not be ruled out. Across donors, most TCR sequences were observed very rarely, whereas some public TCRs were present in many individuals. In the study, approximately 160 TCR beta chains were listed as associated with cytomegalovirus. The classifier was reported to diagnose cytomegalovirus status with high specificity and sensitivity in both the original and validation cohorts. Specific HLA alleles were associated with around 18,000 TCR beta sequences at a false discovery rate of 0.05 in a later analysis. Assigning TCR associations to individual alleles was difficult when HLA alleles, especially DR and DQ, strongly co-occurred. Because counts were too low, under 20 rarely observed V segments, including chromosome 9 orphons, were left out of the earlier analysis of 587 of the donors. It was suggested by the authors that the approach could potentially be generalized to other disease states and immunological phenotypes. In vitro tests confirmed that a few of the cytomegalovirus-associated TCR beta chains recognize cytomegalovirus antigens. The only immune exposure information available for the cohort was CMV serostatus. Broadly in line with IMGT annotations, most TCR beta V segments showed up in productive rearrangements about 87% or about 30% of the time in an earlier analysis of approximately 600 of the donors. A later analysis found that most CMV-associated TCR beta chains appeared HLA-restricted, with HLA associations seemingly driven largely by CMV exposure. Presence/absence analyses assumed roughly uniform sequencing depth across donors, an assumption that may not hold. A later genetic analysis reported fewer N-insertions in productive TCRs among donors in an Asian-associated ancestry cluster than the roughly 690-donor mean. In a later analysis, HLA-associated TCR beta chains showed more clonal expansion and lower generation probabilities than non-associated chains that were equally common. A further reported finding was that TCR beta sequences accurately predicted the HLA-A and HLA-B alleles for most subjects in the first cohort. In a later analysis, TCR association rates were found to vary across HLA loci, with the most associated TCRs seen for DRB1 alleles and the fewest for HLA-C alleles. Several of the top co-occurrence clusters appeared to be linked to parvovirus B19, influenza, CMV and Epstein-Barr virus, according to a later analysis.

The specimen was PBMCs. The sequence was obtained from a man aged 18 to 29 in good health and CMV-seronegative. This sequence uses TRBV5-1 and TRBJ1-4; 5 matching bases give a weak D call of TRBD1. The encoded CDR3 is CASSLLGRGSGEKLFF. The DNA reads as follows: TGCGCCAGCAGCTTGTTGGGAAGGGGTTCCGGCGAAAAACTGTTTTTT. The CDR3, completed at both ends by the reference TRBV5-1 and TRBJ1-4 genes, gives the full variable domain KAGVTQTPRYLIKTRGQQVTLSCSPISGHRSVSWYQQTPGQGLQFLFEYFSETQRNKGNFPGRFSGRQFSNSRSEMNVSTLELGDSALYLCASSLLGRGSGEKLFFGSGTQLSVL.